This record looks at one TCR beta chain sequence and its context. Antigen specificity is unknown. This record belongs to a study of blood T cells in healthy people across ages. Study observations and caveats: Roughly linearly, TCR beta diversity per million T cells fell as age increased.

PCR was performed a second time for roughly 7 to 12 cycles using a sample-barcoded 5' primer and a J-beta primer mix. TCRdb ran MiXCR on the 5' RACE reads and lists one entry per CDR3 protein. This table has over 1,500,000 distinct CDR3 sequences, approximately 39% appearing once. The trim removed 2 bases at V and 6 bases at J, leaving 2 bases unmatched. Germline V gene sequence: CDR1 GTSNPN, CDR2 SVGIG (reference sequence). The CDR3 has 12 amino acids. For every donor, a draw yielded around 10 milliliters of peripheral blood. Every sample had a minimum of 6.5 million PBMCs isolated. The V and J genes are TRBV30 and TRBJ2-7, with 9 bases lining up with TRBD1. Sequenced: blood. The receptor's source is a human donor in good health. In nucleotides, the CDR3 is TGTGCCTGGAGTTACAGGGGGCTCGAGCAGTACTTC. Amino acids: CAWSYRGLEQYF.